Listed below are T cell receptor beta chains from one sample, sequenced in a study of human T cells and chemical hapten exposure. TCRdb reanalysed the RACE reads using MiXCR and keeps one entry per CDR3 protein. The sample includes roughly 200,000 distinct CDR3 sequences, about 20% seen only once; the top ten take 6.7%. The specimen comprised whole blood, sampled in connection with sensitization to the hapten diphenylcyclopropenone (DPC). The receptor set was obtained from a woman aged 45-65 years with alopecia areata. Some clones in this sample may be carry-over from other donors' samples. Both conserved end residues are part of each CDR3. A D gene is named only where the DNA matches it firmly. A clone size is listed for some rows: how often the clone was seen (once, few, many), or a class if it is expanded.

>-|TRBJ2-6|TRBV12-3/TRBV12-4|few
TGTGCCAGCAGTTTAAGGGGGACTGGGGCCAACGTCCTGACTTTC
CASSLRGTGANVLTF
>TRBD2|TRBJ2-1|TRBV9|few
TGTGCCAGCAGCGCACTCCCGGGAGGGCCGAGGAATGAGCAGTTCTTC
CASSALPGGPRNEQFF
>-|TRBJ2-7|TRBV7-8|-
TGTGCCAGCAGCTTTGTTGAGACAAAGGACGAGCAGTACTTC
CASSFVETKDEQYF
>-|TRBJ1-1|TRBV6-6|-
TGTGCCAGCAGTTACTCGAATAGGGGAGGAGGCACTGAAGCTTTCTTT
CASSYSNRGGGTEAFF
>-|TRBJ2-7|TRBV11-2|-
TGTGCCAGCAGCCCTATTGCCCCCTATGGAGTGCAGTACTTC
CASSPIAPYGVQYF
>-|TRBJ1-1|TRBV12-3/TRBV12-4|-
TGTGCCAGCAGTCCCCAGACAGGAACTGAAGCTTTCTTT
CASSPQTGTEAFF
>-|TRBJ1-6|TRBV7-2|-
TGTGCCAGCAGCTTAGACGGGGGCTCCTATAATTCACCCCTCCACTTT
CASSLDGGSYNSPLHF
>-|TRBJ1-2|TRBV27|few
TGTGCCAGCAGCGGCTCTGCCCGTTTCATCGAGGGCTACACCTTC
CASSGSARFIEGYTF
>TRBD2|TRBJ2-5|TRBV9|-
TGTGCCAGCAGCGTAGGGGTGGGACTAGCGGGAAGGGAGACCCAGTACTTC
CASSVGVGLAGRETQYF
>-|TRBJ1-1|TRBV9|-
TGTGCCAGTAACAGGGTAAGAGAGACTGAAGCTTTCTTT
CASNRVRETEAFF
>-|TRBJ1-5|TRBV21-1|few
TGTGCCAGCAGCTCAAGCGGGAGGCGTCAGCCCCAGCATTTT
CASSSSGRRQPQHF
>-|TRBJ1-1|TRBV29-1|-
TGCAGCGTTGTGGGGGGCAGCGAAGCTTTCTTT
CSVVGGSEAFF
>-|TRBJ2-3|TRBV10-3|few
TGTGCCATCAGTGAGTCTGGGACCGCCGAGGTGGCAGATACGCAGTATTTT
CAISESGTAEVADTQYF
>-|TRBJ2-4|TRBV29-1|many
TGCAGCGTTAGTACGGGCTTAATTCAGTACTTC
CSVSTGLIQYF
>-|TRBJ1-1|TRBV12-3/TRBV12-4|once
TGTGCCAGCAGTTTCAAGATGAACACTGAAGCTTTCTTT
CASSFKMNTEAFF
>-|TRBJ1-1|TRBV20-1|few
TGCAGTGCTGCACCACCGGGGGGTTATCGGACTGAAGCTTTCTTT
CSAAPPGGYRTEAFF